Given below is one T cell receptor beta chain in context. V lost 0 bases to trimming and J lost 5 bases, with 14 bases between them. The CDR3 spans 16 residues. The germline V gene has CDR1 LGHNA and CDR2 YSLEER. This entry comes from a study of blood T cell repertoires in COVID-19. Study summary: Spain, Italy and the United States supplied samples that represented acute and convalescent COVID-19. PBMCs, B-cell-depleted T cells, or T cells were the source of the cDNA or gDNA that made up the material.

Study processing details: Reference gene primers were amplified, and this amplification served to estimate nucleated cell counts. Produced via immunoSEQ multiplex PCR; TCRdb's table is partial and in-frame only. Clone size and V and J calls were adopted from that table, with D and trimming inferred from the DNA. The table has 250,000 or so clones, around nine tenths seen once; the top ten hold 3%. Sample: peripheral blood. The clonotype comes from a man aged 18 to 35 with active or convalescent COVID-19. The rearrangement uses TRBV4-3 and TRBJ2-1, with D maybe TRBD2 (6 bases). The CDR3 reads CASSQEGSSANNEQFF. The CDR3, as DNA: TGCGCCAGCAGCCAAGAAGGGTCTAGCGCCAACAATGAGCAGTTCTTC.